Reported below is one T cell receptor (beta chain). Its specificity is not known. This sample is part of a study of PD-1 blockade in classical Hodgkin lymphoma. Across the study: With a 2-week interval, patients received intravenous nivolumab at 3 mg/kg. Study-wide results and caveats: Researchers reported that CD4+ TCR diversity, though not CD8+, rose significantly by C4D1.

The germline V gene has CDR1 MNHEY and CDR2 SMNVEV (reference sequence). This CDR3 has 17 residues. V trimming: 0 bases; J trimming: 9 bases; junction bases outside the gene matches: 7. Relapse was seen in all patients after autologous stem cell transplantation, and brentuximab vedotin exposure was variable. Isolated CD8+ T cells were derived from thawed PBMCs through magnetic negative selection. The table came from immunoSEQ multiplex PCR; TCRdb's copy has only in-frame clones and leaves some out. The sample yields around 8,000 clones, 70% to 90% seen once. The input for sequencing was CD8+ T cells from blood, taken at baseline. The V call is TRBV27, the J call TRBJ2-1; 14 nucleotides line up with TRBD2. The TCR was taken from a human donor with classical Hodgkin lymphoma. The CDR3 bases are TGTGCCAGCAGTTTATCTCCGGGACTAGCGGGAGTCGGTGAGCAGTTCTTC. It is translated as CASSLSPGLAGVGEQFF.